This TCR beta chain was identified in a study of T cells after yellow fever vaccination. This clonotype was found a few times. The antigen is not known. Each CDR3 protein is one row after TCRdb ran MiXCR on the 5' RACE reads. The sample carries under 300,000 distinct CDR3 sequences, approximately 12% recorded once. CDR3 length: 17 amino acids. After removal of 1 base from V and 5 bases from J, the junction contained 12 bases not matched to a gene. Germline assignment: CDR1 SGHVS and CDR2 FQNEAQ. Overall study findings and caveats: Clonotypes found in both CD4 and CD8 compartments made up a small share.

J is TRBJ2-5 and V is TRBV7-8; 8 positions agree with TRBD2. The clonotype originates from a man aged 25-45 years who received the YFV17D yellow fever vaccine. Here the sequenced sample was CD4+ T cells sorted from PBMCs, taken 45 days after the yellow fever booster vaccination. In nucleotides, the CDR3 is TGTGCCAGCAGCTTAGGACTAGCGCGTGGCATTGGGGAGACCCAGTACTTC. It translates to CASSLGLARGIGETQYF.